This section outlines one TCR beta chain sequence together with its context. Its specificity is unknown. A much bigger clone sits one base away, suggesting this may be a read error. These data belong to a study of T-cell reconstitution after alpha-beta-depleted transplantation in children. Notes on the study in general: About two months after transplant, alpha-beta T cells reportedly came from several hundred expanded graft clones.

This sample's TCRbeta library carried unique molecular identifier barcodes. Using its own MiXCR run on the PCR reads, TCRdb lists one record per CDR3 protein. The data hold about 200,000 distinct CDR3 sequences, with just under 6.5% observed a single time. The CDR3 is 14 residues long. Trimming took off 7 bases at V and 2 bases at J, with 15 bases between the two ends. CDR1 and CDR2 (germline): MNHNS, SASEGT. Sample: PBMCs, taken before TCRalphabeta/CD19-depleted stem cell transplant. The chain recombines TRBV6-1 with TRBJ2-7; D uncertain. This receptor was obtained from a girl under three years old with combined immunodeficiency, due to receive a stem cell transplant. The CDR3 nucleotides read TGTGCCAGCATCCCTCCAGGCGACCCCTACGAGCAGTACTTC. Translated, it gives CASIPPGDPYEQYF.